This is a list of T cell receptor beta chains from one sample in a study of blood T cell repertoires in COVID-19. Generated by immunoSEQ multiplex PCR, the TCRdb table keeps only in-frame clones and is missing some. Here the sample spans some 120,000 clones, about 74% being singletons. The sequenced sample consisted of peripheral blood. Receptors were obtained from an elderly man with COVID-19, enrolled during active disease. Each CDR3 is given with its conserved first and last residue. Each record gives: D gene, J gene, CDR3 length, V gene, CDR3 DNA, CDR3 protein. A D gene is named only where the DNA matches it firmly.

D: -; J: TRBJ1-2; length: 13; V: TRBV7-9; DNA: TGTGCCAGCAGCTTAACCCAGGGCTATGGCTACACCTTC; CDR3: CASSLTQGYGYTF
D: -; J: TRBJ2-1; length: 14; V: TRBV15; DNA: TGTGCCACCAGCAGCCCCGGGAGAGGGAATGAGCAGTTCTTC; CDR3: CATSSPGRGNEQFF
D: -; J: TRBJ2-2; length: 15; V: TRBV5-8; DNA: TGTGCCAGCAGCTTAGGACCACAGGGCACCGGGGAGCTGTTTTTT; CDR3: CASSLGPQGTGELFF
D: -; J: TRBJ1-3; length: 14; V: TRBV28; DNA: TGTGCCAGCAGACCTTGGGCTCGGGGAAACACCATATATTTT; CDR3: CASRPWARGNTIYF
D: TRBD1; J: TRBJ2-5; length: 13; V: TRBV24-1; DNA: TGTGCCACCTCAATACAGGGGGCGAGAACCCAGTACTTC; CDR3: CATSIQGARTQYF
D: TRBD2; J: TRBJ2-7; length: 15; V: TRBV29-1; DNA: TGCAGCGTTGAAGGACGGACTAGCGGGAGACCCGAGCAGTACTTC; CDR3: CSVEGRTSGRPEQYF
D: -; J: TRBJ2-5; length: 14; V: TRBV28; DNA: TGTGCCAGCATGAGGGGGACCTTGCAAGAGACCCAGTACTTC; CDR3: CASMRGTLQETQYF
D: TRBD2; J: TRBJ2-7; length: 16; V: TRBV28; DNA: TGTGCCAGCAGTGGGGGGGGGTTATCCCTTTCCTACGAGCAGTACTTC; CDR3: CASSGGGLSLSYEQYF
D: TRBD1; J: TRBJ1-4; length: 15; V: TRBV7-2; DNA: TGTGCCAGCAGCTTAGTCGACAGGGGCGGAGAAAAACTGTTTTTT; CDR3: CASSLVDRGGEKLFF
D: TRBD1; J: TRBJ1-5; length: 15; V: TRBV10-3; DNA: TGTGCCATCAGCGGCGAGACAGGGACGAATCAGCCCCAGCATTTT; CDR3: CAISGETGTNQPQHF
D: -; J: TRBJ2-7; length: 16; V: TRBV27; DNA: TGTGCCAGCAGTTTATACCCTTATGGTCAGACCTACGAGCAGTACTTC; CDR3: CASSLYPYGQTYEQYF
D: TRBD2; J: TRBJ2-1; length: 14; V: TRBV9; DNA: TGTGCCAGCAGCGTACGGACTAGCGGGAGTGAGCAGTTCTTC; CDR3: CASSVRTSGSEQFF
D: TRBD1; J: TRBJ2-7; length: 16; V: TRBV30; DNA: TGTGCCTGGACTCCTCTCCGGGACAGGGGCCTCTACGAGCAGTACTTC; CDR3: CAWTPLRDRGLYEQYF
D: TRBD1; J: TRBJ2-5; length: 14; V: TRBV18; DNA: TGTGCCAGCTCACCTGGGACAGTCCCCCAGACCCAGTACTTC; CDR3: CASSPGTVPQTQYF
D: TRBD2; J: TRBJ2-1; length: 14; V: TRBV27; DNA: TGTGCCAGCAGCGGACTAGCGGTCTACAATGAGCAGTTCTTC; CDR3: CASSGLAVYNEQFF
D: TRBD2; J: TRBJ2-1; length: 15; V: TRBV7-2; DNA: TGTGCCAGCAGCTTAGTTAGCGGGATAGGCAATGAGCAGTTCTTC; CDR3: CASSLVSGIGNEQFF